The rows below give T cell receptor beta chains drawn from one sample of a study of T cells in localized non-small cell lung cancer. Sequencing used immunoSEQ multiplex PCR; TCRdb keeps in-frame clones, though not all of them. The sample records about 91,000 clones, around 90% being singletons. The source material was peripheral blood, sampled before any cancer treatment. The receptors were sampled from a man aged 40 to 75 with stage I squamous cell lung carcinoma. Both conserved end residues are trimmed from each CDR3. The D gene is left open where the match is weak.

V	length	J	D	CDR3
TRBV7-2	14	TRBJ2-3	TRBD2	ASSLMLAGTTDTQY
TRBV5-1	14	TRBJ1-1	-	ASSLRGRQTNTEAF
TRBV18	13	TRBJ2-2	TRBD1	ASSPGTGITGELF
TRBV7-8	10	TRBJ1-2	-	ASSLDREGYT
TRBV2	11	TRBJ2-2	-	ASSEENTGELF
TRBV7-9	12	TRBJ1-2	-	ASSLALGENGYT
TRBV28	14	TRBJ1-3	-	ASSPTGGVGGNTIY
TRBV7-2	12	TRBJ2-5	-	ASSLGSISETQY
TRBV14	9	TRBJ2-1	-	ASSRVSEQF
TRBV18	14	TRBJ2-1	-	ASSQYVGAYYNEQF
TRBV27	12	TRBJ1-6	TRBD1	ASSLTGLNSPLH
TRBV9	12	TRBJ2-7	-	ASSVVAETYEQY
TRBV5-1	17	TRBJ1-1	TRBD1	ASSLGTGTGGALDTEAF
TRBV7-9	12	TRBJ1-2	-	ASSTLTSDYGYT
TRBV2	10	TRBJ2-5	-	ASSEVEETQY